The 11 T cell receptor beta chains given below trace back to one sample, sequenced in a study of blood T cells in healthy people across ages. Primed by a sample-barcoded 5' primer and a J-beta primer mix, a second PCR proceeded for about 7 to 11 cycles. TCRdb called the 5' RACE reads again in MiXCR, with one record for every CDR3 protein. The sample records some 1.4 million distinct CDR3 sequences, 42% being singletons. Input material: blood. Receptors originate from a woman in her late teens or twenties in good health.

There are many counts of this clonotype. V is TRBV12-3 or TRBV12-4 and J is TRBJ2-7; D is possibly TRBD1 (5 bases). The CDR3 has 14 residues. The germline V and J ends were trimmed by 3 bases and 3 bases, with 12 bases remaining between them. The CDR3 DNA reads as TGTGCCAGCAGTTTTGGGGCAGGTGGCTACGAGCAGTACTTC. Translated: CASSFGAGGYEQYF.

V usage is TRBV6-6 and J usage is TRBJ1-1; 9 bases agree with TRBD1. The junction had 9 bases not matched to a gene; V was cut back by 6 bases and J by 4 bases. CDR1 and CDR2 (germline): MNHNY, SVGAGI (reference sequence). CDR3 length: 15 amino acids. In DNA, the CDR3 is TGTGCCAGCAGCGAAGGGGACAGGGCGACCACTGAAGCTTTCTTT. Protein product: CASSEGDRATTEAFF.

The V call is TRBV12-3 or TRBV12-4, the J call TRBJ1-1; 10 bases fit TRBD1. V shed 6 bases, J shed 6 bases, and the junction held 13 bases outside the gene matches. The CDR3 length is 16 residues. The CDR3 loop is CASSIGTGVTLAEAFF. The CDR3, as DNA: TGTGCCAGCAGCATCGGGACAGGGGTAACACTGGCTGAAGCTTTCTTT.

The chain recombines TRBV9 with TRBJ2-1, with 9 bases identical to TRBD1. V was clipped by 0 bases and J by 4 bases; unmatched bases: 2. In germline, CDR1 is SGDLS, CDR2 YYNGEE. The CDR3 loop spans 15 amino acids. This CDR3 is CASSVDGTGYNEQFF. The CDR3 DNA sequence: TGTGCCAGCAGCGTAGATGGGACAGGGTACAATGAGCAGTTCTTC.

V gene TRBV5-1 combines with J gene TRBJ1-5, with TRBD1 as a possible D gene (5 bases). This CDR3 contains 13 residues. The germline V gene encodes CDR1 SGHRS and CDR2 YFSETQ. V lost 5 bases, J lost 7 bases, and 13 bases lay in between. The chain's CDR3 is CASRRAGGQPQHF. The CDR3 DNA is TGCGCCAGCAGAAGGGCTGGGGGGCAGCCCCAGCATTTT.

This clonotype has just a few counts. This chain links TRBV9 with TRBJ2-2; D is possibly TRBD2 (6 bases). The germline gives CDR1 SGDLS, CDR2 YYNGEE. The V end lost 3 bases, the J end lost 3 bases, and 9 bases lay between the germline ends. The CDR3 spans 14 residues. CDR3 bases: TGTGCCAGCAGCGCGGGACTTTACACCGGGGAGCTGTTTTTT. This translates into CASSAGLYTGELFF.

CDR3 residues: CASRETVNYGYTF. Here the CDR3 DNA reads TGTGCCAGCAGGGAAACAGTAAACTATGGCTACACCTTC. The chain combines TRBV12-3 or TRBV12-4 with TRBJ1-2; D unclear. With 6 bases removed from V and 2 bases from J, the gap between germline ends came to 10 bases. The CDR3 extends over 13 amino acids.

V and J are TRBV4-1 and TRBJ1-2; TRBD1 matches at 8 bases. CDR1 and CDR2 from the germline V gene are MGHRA and YSYEKL. CDR3 length: 16 amino acids. With V trimmed by 4 bases and J by 3 bases, 10 bases remained unmatched. The CDR3 reads CASSPHFQGADYGYTF. CDR3 in DNA: TGCGCCAGCAGCCCGCACTTCCAGGGGGCGGACTATGGCTACACCTTC.

The chain uses TRBV27 and TRBJ2-6; tentative D call: TRBD1 (6 bases). CDR3 length equals 18 residues. Germline loops: CDR1 MNHEY, CDR2 SMNVEV (reference sequence). V was pared by 4 bases and J by 1 base, with 17 bases between. The CDR3 loop reads CASSYKQGGISGANVLTF. The CDR3 nucleotides read TGTGCCAGCAGTTACAAACAGGGTGGGATATCTGGGGCCAACGTCCTGACTTTC.

The chain combines TRBV6-5 with TRBJ2-7; possibly TRBD1 or TRBD2 for D (5 bases each). CDR3 length: 15 amino acids. Germline V CDR1 and CDR2: MNHEY, SVGAGI. V was clipped by 6 bases and J by 0 bases, with 15 bases between them. CDR3 nucleotides: TGTGCCAGCAGGGGGACCGACAGCCGCTCCTACGAGCAGTACTTC. Translating gives CASRGTDSRSYEQYF.

This clonotype was counted a few times. V is TRBV11-2 and J is TRBJ2-3, with 7 bases that match TRBD2. This CDR3 comprises 16 residues. Germline V gives CDR1 SGHAT, CDR2 FQNNGV. V gave up 3 bases and J gave up 3 bases; unmatched junction bases: 9. The CDR3 protein is CASSFAAGTHTDTQYF. CDR3 nucleotide sequence: TGTGCCAGCAGCTTTGCAGCGGGGACCCATACAGATACGCAGTATTTT.